Reported below is one T cell receptor (beta chain). This table comes from immunoSEQ multiplex PCR, and its TCRdb copy is limited to in-frame clones, with some not included. The sample carries fewer than 65,000 clones, 93% recorded once. The data were taken from a study of T cell changes during pregnancy in multiple sclerosis. The germline gives CDR1 PRHDT, CDR2 FYEKMQ (reference sequence). This CDR3 has 15 amino acids. V shed 4 bases and J 5 bases; nucleotides not matched to a gene: 5. Source: peripheral blood, taken in the second trimester of pregnancy. This TCR was recovered from a female donor with multiple sclerosis, enrolled in a pregnancy study. The rearrangement joins TRBV13 to TRBJ2-5; TRBD2 matches at 12 bases. In DNA form, the CDR3 reads TGTGCCAGCAGCTCTAGCGGGAGGGCCGGGGAGACCCAGTACTTC. This sequence encodes CASSSSGRAGETQYF.